This TCR beta chain was sequenced in a study of sequential checkpoint blockade in melanoma. Study background: Arm A got nivolumab then ipilimumab; arm B the reverse, 1:1. Both treatment sequences were followed by maintenance nivolumab.

Method: immunoSEQ multiplex PCR; TCRdb's copy keeps in-frame clones and lacks some. Here the sample spans fewer than 45,000 clones, 75% to 90% being singletons. CDR1 is SGHVS, CDR2 FNYEAQ, per germline. The CDR3 contains 14 residues. Trimming left V 0 bases short and J 8 bases short, with 11 bases between. Treatment meaning: randomized to nivolumab then ipilimumab (arm A) or the reverse (arm B). No patient had prior DNA-damaging chemotherapy. Live CD3+CD8+ CD19− CD56− cells were sorted from PBMCs. The sample consisted of CD8+ T cells sorted from blood (inferred from file names), taken from a patient given nivolumab and ipilimumab in sequence. The clonotype comes from a human donor with melanoma. The chain joins TRBV7-6 to TRBJ2-1, with a possible D match to TRBD2 (5 bases). This CDR3 is CASSLAPSSHEQFF. CDR3 sequence (DNA): TGTGCCAGCAGCTTAGCTCCTAGCAGCCATGAGCAGTTCTTC.